The present T cell receptor (beta chain) was sequenced within a study of blood T cell repertoires in COVID-19. Clones were read by immunoSEQ multiplex PCR, and TCRdb kept only the in-frame ones, dropping some. The profile shows some 160,000 clones, roughly 80% of them singletons. The CDR3 is 14 residues long. Trimming removed 2 bases at V and 6 bases at J, with 12 bases between. Germline V gene sequence: CDR1 SGHDT, CDR2 YYEEEE. Residents of 20 to 25 US areas, aged about 18 to 95 years, made up the participants. Which cohort a participant joined came from the clinical history participants gave. Sequencing was performed on PBMCs or T cells enriched from blood (not recorded which). The chain links TRBV5-6 to TRBJ1-5; the D gene is possibly TRBD1 (6 bases). The clonotype was recovered from a middle-aged woman who had recovered from COVID-19. The CDR3 reads CASSFTTGSQPQHF. CDR3 nucleotides: TGTGCCAGCAGCTTCACGACAGGATCTCAGCCCCAGCATTTT.